Listed below are T cell receptor beta chains from one sample, sequenced in a study of blood T cell repertoires in COVID-19. Profiled with immunoSEQ multiplex PCR; TCRdb holds only in-frame clones, not every one. This sample has 150,000 or so clones, with around 87% found just once. Specimen: peripheral blood. The receptors come from a man older than 75 with acute or convalescent COVID-19. The CDR3 runs from the conserved cysteine through the conserved F or W. Fields, in order: CDR3 DNA, CDR3 protein, clone size, J gene, D gene, V gene. The D gene is left open where the match is weak. Only part of the rows carry a size: once, few, many, or a class if the clone is expanded.

DNA: TGTGCCAGCAGCCAATTGGCGTCGGGGGTATCGAATGAAGCTTTCTTT
CDR3: CASSQLASGVSNEAFF
size: .
J: TRBJ1-1
D: .
V: TRBV14

DNA: TGCGCCAGCAGCTTGATTGCAGGGCATATTGAAGCTTTCTTT
CDR3: CASSLIAGHIEAFF
size: once
J: TRBJ1-1
D: .
V: TRBV5-1

DNA: TGTGCCAGCAGTTTGAACCCAACGGCTGGAAACACCATATATTTT
CDR3: CASSLNPTAGNTIYF
size: .
J: TRBJ1-3
D: .
V: TRBV6-5

DNA: TGCGCCAGCAGCCAAGATTCGCCCCAGGGGGCAAGGTATGGCTACACCTTC
CDR3: CASSQDSPQGARYGYTF
size: once
J: TRBJ1-2
D: TRBD1
V: TRBV4-1

DNA: TGTGCCAGCAGCTTGGGGCTGGGGAGCTCTGGAAACACCATATATTTT
CDR3: CASSLGLGSSGNTIYF
size: .
J: TRBJ1-3
D: .
V: TRBV5-6

DNA: TGTGCCAGCAGCCAACCTGGGACTAGCTGGGAGCAGTTCTTC
CDR3: CASSQPGTSWEQFF
size: once
J: TRBJ2-1
D: TRBD2
V: TRBV4-2

DNA: TGTGCCAGCACCTTTTTGAGTGGTGAAGCTTTCTTT
CDR3: CASTFLSGEAFF
size: .
J: TRBJ1-1
D: .
V: TRBV2

DNA: TGTGCCAGCAGCTTGTATTCGCGCGACAATGAGCAGTTCTTC
CDR3: CASSLYSRDNEQFF
size: .
J: TRBJ2-1
D: .
V: TRBV5-6

DNA: TGTGCCACCAGTGATGTAGCGGGGTCCTACAATGAGCAGTTCTTC
CDR3: CATSDVAGSYNEQFF
size: .
J: TRBJ2-1
D: TRBD2
V: TRBV24-1

DNA: TGTGCCAGCAGTTATACGACAGGGGGCTATGGCTACACCTTC
CDR3: CASSYTTGGYGYTF
size: .
J: TRBJ1-2
D: TRBD1
V: TRBV28

DNA: TGCGCCAGCAGCCAAGTGCCCAGAAACTACGAGCAGTACTTC
CDR3: CASSQVPRNYEQYF
size: .
J: TRBJ2-7
D: .
V: TRBV4-1

DNA: TGTGCCAGCAGCCTTTCTAGCGGAACCTACAATGAGCAGTTCTTC
CDR3: CASSLSSGTYNEQFF
size: few
J: TRBJ2-1
D: TRBD2
V: TRBV7-3

DNA: TGTGCCAGCAGCCCTGGACAGGAGATTGAAAAACTGTTTTTT
CDR3: CASSPGQEIEKLFF
size: .
J: TRBJ1-4
D: TRBD1
V: TRBV6-6

DNA: TGTGCCAGCAGCAAAGCCCAGGAACACGGGGAGCTGTTTTTT
CDR3: CASSKAQEHGELFF
size: .
J: TRBJ2-2
D: .
V: TRBV21-1

DNA: TGTGCTAGTGGTTCCTCAAAGGGGCCTTTTGGAAACACCATATATTTT
CDR3: CASGSSKGPFGNTIYF
size: .
J: TRBJ1-3
D: .
V: TRBV12-5

DNA: TGTGCCAGCAGTTTCAGTGGGGCCACTGAAGCTTTCTTT
CDR3: CASSFSGATEAFF
size: .
J: TRBJ1-1
D: .
V: TRBV12-3/TRBV12-4

DNA: TGTGCCAGCAGCGTAGAAAGGCAGGGAAGCAATCAGCCCCAGCATTTT
CDR3: CASSVERQGSNQPQHF
size: once
J: TRBJ1-5
D: .
V: TRBV9

DNA: TGTGCCAGCAGCGCCGGACAGATCAATCAGCCCCAGCATTTT
CDR3: CASSAGQINQPQHF
size: many
J: TRBJ1-5
D: .
V: TRBV9

DNA: TGTGCCAGCACCCCACTGGGCGGGAGCCGCGGGGGCGAGCAGTACTTC
CDR3: CASTPLGGSRGGEQYF
size: few
J: TRBJ2-7
D: TRBD2
V: TRBV7-2

DNA: TGCAGCGTCGAATTACTAGCGGACGGGTACAATGAGCAGTTCTTC
CDR3: CSVELLADGYNEQFF
size: .
J: TRBJ2-1
D: TRBD2
V: TRBV29-1

DNA: TGTGCCAGCAGTGAAGCGCTAAGGGGTGAAGCTTTCTTT
CDR3: CASSEALRGEAFF
size: .
J: TRBJ1-1
D: .
V: TRBV6-1

DNA: TGTGCCAGCAGTTTACTAGCGGGGGGGTCCGGGGAGCTGTTTTTT
CDR3: CASSLLAGGSGELFF
size: .
J: TRBJ2-2
D: TRBD2
V: TRBV27

DNA: TGCAGCGTTGAATTTGGTCAGGGTGCGGGGGAGCTGTTTTTT
CDR3: CSVEFGQGAGELFF
size: .
J: TRBJ2-2
D: .
V: TRBV29-1

DNA: TGTGCCAGCAGCTTTGGGACAGGGGCCGGGGGCTACACCTTC
CDR3: CASSFGTGAGGYTF
size: .
J: TRBJ1-2
D: TRBD1
V: TRBV7-2

DNA: TGTGCCAGCAGCGCCCAGCCCGGGGGCAATCAGCCCCAGCATTTT
CDR3: CASSAQPGGNQPQHF
size: .
J: TRBJ1-5
D: .
V: TRBV7-2

DNA: TGTGCCAGCAGTTTTCACAGCGGGGGGGCCTACGAGCAGTACTTC
CDR3: CASSFHSGGAYEQYF
size: .
J: TRBJ2-7
D: TRBD2
V: TRBV28

DNA: TGTGCCAGCAGCTACCAGGGCGATGAGCAGTTCTTC
CDR3: CASSYQGDEQFF
size: .
J: TRBJ2-1
D: .
V: TRBV5-4

DNA: TGTGCCAGCAGCCGCCCATCTAGCGGGAGAGGAGTCGAGCAGTACTTC
CDR3: CASSRPSSGRGVEQYF
size: .
J: TRBJ2-7
D: TRBD2
V: TRBV28

DNA: TGTGCCAGCAGTTCGCCTTTAGCGGCCCCCTACGAGCAGTACTTC
CDR3: CASSSPLAAPYEQYF
size: .
J: TRBJ2-7
D: .
V: TRBV6-5

DNA: TGTGCCAGCAGTGAAGCGGTGGGACTCGGAGAGCAGTTCTTC
CDR3: CASSEAVGLGEQFF
size: .
J: TRBJ2-1
D: .
V: TRBV6-1

DNA: TGTGCCAGCAGCTTAGATCGGGGGGGCCGAGATACGCAGTATTTT
CDR3: CASSLDRGGRDTQYF
size: .
J: TRBJ2-3
D: TRBD2
V: TRBV11-2

DNA: TGTGCCAGCAGTGGACAGGGGTTTCAGCCCCAGCATTTT
CDR3: CASSGQGFQPQHF
size: .
J: TRBJ1-5
D: TRBD1
V: TRBV12-3/TRBV12-4

DNA: TGTGCCACCAGCAGAGATGCGGCAGGGGGGAGCTCGTGGGAGACCCAGTACTTC
CDR3: CATSRDAAGGSSWETQYF
size: .
J: TRBJ2-5
D: .
V: TRBV15

DNA: TGTGCCAGCAGCGACCACAGCTTTAATGAAAAACTGTTTTTT
CDR3: CASSDHSFNEKLFF
size: .
J: TRBJ1-4
D: .
V: TRBV9

DNA: TGTGCCAGCAGCCTCTCGGGGTTCGGCACTGAAGCTTTCTTT
CDR3: CASSLSGFGTEAFF
size: .
J: TRBJ1-1
D: .
V: TRBV7-9

DNA: TGCGCCAGCAGCCCAGGGACAGGGCTGACAACTAATGAAAAACTGTTTTTT
CDR3: CASSPGTGLTTNEKLFF
size: .
J: TRBJ1-4
D: TRBD1
V: TRBV5-1

DNA: TGTGCCAGCAGTTACCTGACCGGGAACTATGGCTACACCTTC
CDR3: CASSYLTGNYGYTF
size: once
J: TRBJ1-2
D: .
V: TRBV2

DNA: TGTGCCAGCAGTTTAACCCTGACAGGGAGCAATCAGCCCCAGCATTTT
CDR3: CASSLTLTGSNQPQHF
size: many
J: TRBJ1-5
D: TRBD1
V: TRBV28

DNA: TGTGCCAGCACGCCCGGGACAGAAAATTCACCCCTCCACTTT
CDR3: CASTPGTENSPLHF
size: .
J: TRBJ1-6
D: TRBD1
V: TRBV7-2

DNA: TGTGCCAGCAGCCTGACTAGCGGGGGGAACGTTGAGCAGTTCTTC
CDR3: CASSLTSGGNVEQFF
size: .
J: TRBJ2-1
D: TRBD2
V: TRBV7-2

DNA: TGCGCCAGCAGTGAGTCACCCCTCGGGGTTAGAAGGAACACTGAAGCTTTCTTT
CDR3: CASSESPLGVRRNTEAFF
size: .
J: TRBJ1-1
D: .
V: TRBV10-1

DNA: TGTGCCAGCAGTAGTCCTAAACCCAATTTGCGGGAGCAGTTCTTC
CDR3: CASSSPKPNLREQFF
size: once
J: TRBJ2-1
D: .
V: TRBV28

DNA: TGTGCCAGTGTGGTTGGCACACAGTCCTATGGCTACACCTTC
CDR3: CASVVGTQSYGYTF
size: once
J: TRBJ1-2
D: .
V: TRBV2

DNA: TGTGCCAGCAGCCAACTGGCGGGGGGGCTCGAGGAGCAGTTCTTC
CDR3: CASSQLAGGLEEQFF
size: few
J: TRBJ2-1
D: TRBD2
V: TRBV3-1/TRBV3-2

DNA: TGTGCCAGCAGCTCCGGAGGGTTCTATGGCTACACCTTC
CDR3: CASSSGGFYGYTF
size: few
J: TRBJ1-2
D: .
V: TRBV3-1/TRBV3-2

DNA: TGCGCCAGCAGCTTGGGGCCTAGCGCTTTGACGGCAGATACGCAGTATTTT
CDR3: CASSLGPSALTADTQYF
size: .
J: TRBJ2-3
D: .
V: TRBV5-1

DNA: TGTGCCAGCAGCTTAGATCCGTTCTATGGCTACACCTTC
CDR3: CASSLDPFYGYTF
size: .
J: TRBJ1-2
D: .
V: TRBV7-9

DNA: TGTGCCAGCAGTGAGATAGCAGGGACTTATAATTCACCCCTCCACTTT
CDR3: CASSEIAGTYNSPLHF
size: .
J: TRBJ1-6
D: .
V: TRBV2

DNA: TGTGCCAGCACAAACGCCCAGGGGGTTGGCAATCAGCCCCAGCATTTT
CDR3: CASTNAQGVGNQPQHF
size: few
J: TRBJ1-5
D: TRBD1
V: TRBV6-6